Shown below are 9 T cell receptor beta chains from a single sample sequenced in a study of blood T cells in healthy people across ages. Then a second PCR, running roughly 7 to 11 cycles, was carried out with a sample-barcoded 5' primer and a J-beta primer mix. TCRdb processed the 5' RACE reads anew with MiXCR; each CDR3 protein has one entry. This table has some 370,000 distinct CDR3 sequences, roughly half appearing once. The sequenced sample was blood. Receptor source: a man aged 60 to 75 in good health.

This clonotype was seen a single time. J is TRBJ2-1 and V is TRBV30; no firm D call. Trimming took off 2 bases at V and 9 bases at J, with 14 bases between the two ends. The CDR3 covers 13 residues. The germline CDR1 and CDR2 sequences are GTSNPN and SVGIG (reference sequence). The CDR3 coding sequence is TGTGCCTGGAGTCCACTCGTTGGCCGTGAGCAGTTCTTC. Protein sequence: CAWSPLVGREQFF.

CDR3 coding DNA: TGTGCCACCACGCGAGGCAGGGGAGGGGGTGGAAAACTGTTTTTT. Amino acid sequence: CATTRGRGGGGKLFF. V usage is TRBV15 and J usage is TRBJ1-4, with D tentatively TRBD1 (6 bases). The CDR3 length is 15 residues. Germline CDR1 reads LNHNV; CDR2 reads YYDKDF (reference sequence). V lost 7 bases to trimming and J lost 10 bases, with 22 bases between them. The full variable domain, its missing parts supplied by reference TRBV15 and TRBJ1-4, is DAMVIQNPRYQVTQFGKPVTLSCSQTLNHNVMYWYQQKSSQAPKLLFHYYDKDFNNEADTPDNFQSRRPNTSFCFLDIRSPGLGDTAMYLCATTRGRGGGGKLFFGSGTQLSVL.

The genes are TRBV2 and TRBJ2-7; possible D gene TRBD1, 6 bases. Germline loops: CDR1 SNHLY, CDR2 FYNNEI. The ends were cut back, 8 bases at V and 1 base at J, with 21 bases in the middle. The CDR3 extends over 16 amino acids. CDR3 sequence: CASRDLGAYASYEQYF. In nucleotides, the CDR3 is TGTGCCAGCCGCGATCTGGGGGCATATGCTTCCTACGAGCAGTACTTC.

The chain carries TRBV7-2 and TRBJ2-1; weak D call: TRBD2 (5 bases). The germline V gene has CDR1 SGHTA and CDR2 FQGNSA. The CDR3 runs 14 residues. The germline V and J ends were trimmed by 4 bases and 2 bases, with 9 bases remaining between them. The CDR3 here is CASSSRRTYNEQFF. CDR3 nucleotide sequence: TGTGCCAGCAGCTCCCGGAGGACCTACAATGAGCAGTTCTTC. Drawing the rest from reference TRBV7-2 and TRBJ2-1, the complete variable domain is GAGVSQSPSNKVTEKGKDVELRCDPISGHTALYWYRQSLGQGLEFLIYFQGNSAPDKSGLPSDRFSAERTGGSVSTLTIQRTQQEDSAVYLCASSSRRTYNEQFFGPGTRLTVL.

The chain combines TRBV4-2 with TRBJ2-5, with D possibly TRBD2 on 6 matching bases. The CDR3 has 15 residues. Germline V lookup: CDR1 LGHNA, CDR2 YNFKEQ. V lost 1 base to trimming and J lost 5 bases, with 14 bases between them. In nucleotides, the CDR3 is TGTGCCAGCAGCCAAGGGGCGGGATCCGGCGAGACCCAGTACTTC. Protein sequence: CASSQGAGSGETQYF.

The rearrangement links TRBV7-8 to TRBJ2-1; the D gene is possibly TRBD2 (5 bases). The length of the CDR3 is 15 residues. The germline V and J ends were trimmed by 2 bases and 4 bases, with 12 bases remaining between them. The germline gives CDR1 SGHVS, CDR2 FQNEAQ. The CDR3 loop is CASSLRPSWYNEQFF. CDR3 in DNA: TGTGCCAGCAGCTTAAGGCCTAGCTGGTACAATGAGCAGTTCTTC.

This chain joins TRBV27 and TRBJ1-2, with a weak D call TRBD1 (6 bases). Trimming took off 5 bases at V and 4 bases at J, with 17 bases between the two ends. CDR3 size: 15 residues. The germline V gene encodes CDR1 MNHEY and CDR2 SMNVEV (reference sequence). This chain's CDR3 is CASSGGGREGYGYTF. For the CDR3, the DNA is TGTGCCAGCAGTGGGGGGGGCCGGGAAGGCTATGGCTACACCTTC.

The rearrangement uses TRBV27 and TRBJ2-1; TRBD2 agrees at 7 bases. This CDR3 has 15 amino acids. Germline CDR1 MNHEY, CDR2 SMNVEV (reference sequence). The V segment lost 5 bases and the J segment 0 bases; nucleotides outside the gene matches: 4. CDR3: CASSIAGSSYNEQFF. CDR3 sequence (DNA): TGTGCCAGCAGTATAGCGGGCAGCTCCTACAATGAGCAGTTCTTC.

This clonotype was seen a handful of times. This sequence joins TRBV29-1 and TRBJ1-2, with 7 bases that match TRBD1. The ends lost 7 bases at V and 8 bases at J; junction bases unmatched: 13. CDR3 length: 13 amino acids. CDR1 is SQVTM, CDR2 ANQGSEA, per germline. The CDR3 DNA reads TGCAGCGCGCACAGGGGCCAATCTGGAGGCTACACCTTC. Its translation: CSAHRGQSGGYTF.